Sequencing of this T cell receptor beta chain was carried out in a study of T cell changes during pregnancy in multiple sclerosis. Measured with immunoSEQ multiplex PCR; TCRdb has only the in-frame clones, and not every one. The sample lists tens of thousands of clones; about 92% were seen once. Germline lookup yields CDR1 SGHNT and CDR2 YYREEE (reference sequence). This CDR3 contains 16 residues. With 3 bases removed from V and 6 bases from J, the gap between germline ends came to 18 bases. The starting material was CD4+ T cells from peripheral blood mononuclear cells, obtained before pregnancy. The receptor's source is a female donor with multiple sclerosis, enrolled in a pregnancy study. This chain links TRBV5-4 with TRBJ2-2; no reliable D call. CDR3 sequence (DNA): TGTGCCAGCAGCTCGACCAATACACTAAGTCCCGGGGAGCTGTTTTTT. The encoded protein is CASSSTNTLSPGELFF.